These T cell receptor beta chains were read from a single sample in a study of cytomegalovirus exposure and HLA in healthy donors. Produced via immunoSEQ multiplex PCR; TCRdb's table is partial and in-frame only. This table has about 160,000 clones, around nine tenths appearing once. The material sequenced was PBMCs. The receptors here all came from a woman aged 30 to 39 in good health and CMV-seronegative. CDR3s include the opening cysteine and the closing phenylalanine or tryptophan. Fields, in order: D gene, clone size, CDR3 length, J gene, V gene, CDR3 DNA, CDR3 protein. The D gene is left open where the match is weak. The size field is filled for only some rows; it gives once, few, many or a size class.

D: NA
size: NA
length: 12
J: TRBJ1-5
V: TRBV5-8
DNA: TGTGCCAGCAGCTGGGGGGTTCAGCCCCAGCATTTT
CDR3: CASSWGVQPQHF

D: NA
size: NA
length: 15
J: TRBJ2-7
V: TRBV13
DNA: TGTGCCAGCAGCCTGGGGGAGGCTCCAATCTACGAGCAGTACTTC
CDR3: CASSLGEAPIYEQYF

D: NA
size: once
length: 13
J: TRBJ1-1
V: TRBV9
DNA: TGTGCCAGCAGCGTATCAGGGGTGACTGAAGCTTTCTTT
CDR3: CASSVSGVTEAFF

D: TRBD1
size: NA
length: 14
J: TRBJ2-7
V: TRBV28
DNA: TGTGCCAGCAGGGCCGGGGACAGGCTCTACGAGCAGTACTTC
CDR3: CASRAGDRLYEQYF

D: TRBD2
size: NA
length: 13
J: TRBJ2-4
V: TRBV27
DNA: TGTGCCAGCAGCCTCGGACTAGCGGGAGCGCTGAACTTC
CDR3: CASSLGLAGALNF

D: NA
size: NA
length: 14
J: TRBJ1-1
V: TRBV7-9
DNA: TGTGCCAGCAGCTTGAGCGGGGGGATAACTGAAGCTTTCTTT
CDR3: CASSLSGGITEAFF

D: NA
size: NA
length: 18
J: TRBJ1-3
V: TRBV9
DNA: TGTGCCAGCAGCCGGTACGATTCCTATCCGAGCTCTGGAAACACCATATATTTT
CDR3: CASSRYDSYPSSGNTIYF

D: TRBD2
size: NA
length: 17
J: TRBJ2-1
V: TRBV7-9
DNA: TGTGCCAGCAGCTCCCAGGGAGGGGTAAGCTCCTACAATGAGCAGTTCTTC
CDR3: CASSSQGGVSSYNEQFF

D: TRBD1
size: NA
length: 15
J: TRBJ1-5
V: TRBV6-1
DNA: TGTGCCAGCAAACCGCAGGGGGCGCTTAGGCAGCCCCAGCATTTT
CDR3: CASKPQGALRQPQHF

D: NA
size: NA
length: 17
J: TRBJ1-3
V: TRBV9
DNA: TGTGCCAGCAGCGTGGGCGCGGGACCCCCCTCTGGAAACACCATATATTTT
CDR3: CASSVGAGPPSGNTIYF

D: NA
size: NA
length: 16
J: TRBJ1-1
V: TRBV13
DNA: TGTGCCAGCATCGAACGGGGGGGGGCCCAGAACACTGAAGCTTTCTTT
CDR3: CASIERGGAQNTEAFF

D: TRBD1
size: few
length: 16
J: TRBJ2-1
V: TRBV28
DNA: TGTGCCAGCAGTTTACTGGGACAGGGGGCGCCCAATGAGCAGTTCTTC
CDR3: CASSLLGQGAPNEQFF

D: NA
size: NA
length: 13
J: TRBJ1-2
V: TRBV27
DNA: TGTGCCAGCAGCTTGGACTTTAACTATGGCTACACCTTC
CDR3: CASSLDFNYGYTF

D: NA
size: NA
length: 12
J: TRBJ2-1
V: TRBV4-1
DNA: TGCGCCAGCAGCCAAGATCTAAATGAGCAGTTCTTC
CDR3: CASSQDLNEQFF

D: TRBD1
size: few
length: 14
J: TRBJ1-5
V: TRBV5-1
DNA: TGCGCCAGCAGCTTGCGACAGGGCGAACAGCCCCAGCATTTT
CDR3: CASSLRQGEQPQHF

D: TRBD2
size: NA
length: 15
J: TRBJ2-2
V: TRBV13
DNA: TGTGCCAGCAGCGCTAGCGGGAGGAGCACCGGGGAGCTGTTTTTT
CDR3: CASSASGRSTGELFF

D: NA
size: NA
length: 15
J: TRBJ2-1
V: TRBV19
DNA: TGTGCCAGTAGTGCCCACAGGGTTTCCTACAATGAGCAGTTCTTC
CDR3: CASSAHRVSYNEQFF

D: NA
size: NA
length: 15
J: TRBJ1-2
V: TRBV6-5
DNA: TGTGCCAGCAGGGGCGGGGGCGGGGCTGGGTATGGCTACACCTTC
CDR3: CASRGGGGAGYGYTF

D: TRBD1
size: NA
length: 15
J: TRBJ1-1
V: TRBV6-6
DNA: TGTGCCAGCAGTCGAGAGACAGGGGACGGCACTGAAGCTTTCTTT
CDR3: CASSRETGDGTEAFF

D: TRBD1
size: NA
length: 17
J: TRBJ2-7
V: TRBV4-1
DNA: TGCGCCAGCAGCCAACTCCCGGGACAGTCGATCTCCTACGAGCAGTACTTC
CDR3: CASSQLPGQSISYEQYF

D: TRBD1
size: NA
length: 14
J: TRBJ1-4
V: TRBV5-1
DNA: TGCGCCAGCAGCCTACGGACAGGGGTTGAAAAACTGTTTTTT
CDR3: CASSLRTGVEKLFF

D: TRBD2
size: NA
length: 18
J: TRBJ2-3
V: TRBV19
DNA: TGTGCCAGTAGTAAAGTAGGGGTCGGGGTAGCGGGGATAGATACGCAGTATTTT
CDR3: CASSKVGVGVAGIDTQYF

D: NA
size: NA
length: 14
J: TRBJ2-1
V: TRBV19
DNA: TGTGCCAGTAGTGGTCCAGGGGTTATAAGTGAGCAGTTCTTC
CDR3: CASSGPGVISEQFF

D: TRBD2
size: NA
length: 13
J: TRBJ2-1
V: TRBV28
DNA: TGTGCCAGCAGTTTATTCGGGGAGGGCCATCAGTTCTTC
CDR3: CASSLFGEGHQFF

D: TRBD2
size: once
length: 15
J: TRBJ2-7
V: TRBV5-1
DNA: TGCGCCAGCAGCCCTTGGGGGGGGGACTCCTACGAGCAGTACTTC
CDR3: CASSPWGGDSYEQYF

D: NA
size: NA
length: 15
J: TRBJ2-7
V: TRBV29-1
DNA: TGCAGCGTCGTTGCCGGGGTGGCTAGCTCCTACGAGCAGTACTTC
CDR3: CSVVAGVASSYEQYF

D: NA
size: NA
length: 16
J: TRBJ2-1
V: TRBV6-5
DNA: TGTGCCAGCAGTTACTTTCTGGGGAGCTCCTACAATGAGCAGTTCTTC
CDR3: CASSYFLGSSYNEQFF

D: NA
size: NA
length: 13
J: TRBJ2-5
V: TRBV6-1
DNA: TGTGCCAGCAGATCATCTGGGCTCGAGACCCAGTACTTC
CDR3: CASRSSGLETQYF

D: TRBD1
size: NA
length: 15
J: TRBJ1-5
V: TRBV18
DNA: TGTGCCAGCTCACCAGACAGGGTTAGCAATCAGCCCCAGCATTTT
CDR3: CASSPDRVSNQPQHF

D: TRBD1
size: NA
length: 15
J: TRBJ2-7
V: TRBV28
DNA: TGTACCAGCAGCTCGCCGGGACAGGGGTTTGGAAGGCAGTACTTC
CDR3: CTSSSPGQGFGRQYF

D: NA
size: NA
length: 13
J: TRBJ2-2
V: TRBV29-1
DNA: TGCAGCGTTGAGGGACTTTACACCGGGGAGCTGTTTTTT
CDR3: CSVEGLYTGELFF

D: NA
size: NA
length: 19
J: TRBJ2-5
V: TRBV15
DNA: TGTGCCACCAGCAGAGCGGAGGGTCGGGCCAGGAGAAATCGCGAGACCCAGTACTTC
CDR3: CATSRAEGRARRNRETQYF

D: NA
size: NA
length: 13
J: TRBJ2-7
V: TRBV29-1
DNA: TGCAGCGTTGTTAGGGGATCCTCCTACGAGCAGTACTTC
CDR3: CSVVRGSSYEQYF

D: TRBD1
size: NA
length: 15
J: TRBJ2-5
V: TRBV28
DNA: TGTGCCAGCAGTTCGGGACAGCTGTACCAAGAGACCCAGTACTTC
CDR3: CASSSGQLYQETQYF

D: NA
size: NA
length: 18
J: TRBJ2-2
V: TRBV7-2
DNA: TGTGCCAGCAGTCCCCAGGGGGCCGGGGGGCGTGCGACCGGGGAGCTGTTTTTT
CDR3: CASSPQGAGGRATGELFF

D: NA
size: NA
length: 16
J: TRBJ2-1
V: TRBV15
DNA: TGTGCCACCAGCAGAGGGGACGGGAGCTCCTACAATGAGCAGTTCTTC
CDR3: CATSRGDGSSYNEQFF

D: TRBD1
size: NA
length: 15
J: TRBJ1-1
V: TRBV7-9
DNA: TGTGCCAGCAGCCCTCCTAGGGGGCCCGTTACTGAAGCTTTCTTT
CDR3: CASSPPRGPVTEAFF

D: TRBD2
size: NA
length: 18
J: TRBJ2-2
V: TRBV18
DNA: TGTGCCAGCTCAGCACTCTCCCGCGGGGGGACTAACACCGGGGAGCTGTTTTTT
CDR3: CASSALSRGGTNTGELFF

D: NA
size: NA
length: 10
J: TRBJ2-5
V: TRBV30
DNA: TGTGCCTGGATGCGGCAGACCCAGTACTTC
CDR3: CAWMRQTQYF

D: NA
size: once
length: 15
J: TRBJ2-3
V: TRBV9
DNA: TGTGCCAGCAGCGCGGGACTCTCCAGCACAGATACGCAGTATTTT
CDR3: CASSAGLSSTDTQYF

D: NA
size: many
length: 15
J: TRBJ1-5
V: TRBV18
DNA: TGTGCCAGCTCACCACCGCAGGGAACTAATCAGCCCCAGCATTTT
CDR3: CASSPPQGTNQPQHF

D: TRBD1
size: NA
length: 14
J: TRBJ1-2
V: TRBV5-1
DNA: TGCGCCAGCAGCTTGACGACAGGGAACTATGGCTACACCTTC
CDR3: CASSLTTGNYGYTF

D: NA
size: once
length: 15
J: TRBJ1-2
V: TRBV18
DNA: TGTGCCAGCTCACTAAAACAGCCAACCGGGGATGGCTACACCTTC
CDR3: CASSLKQPTGDGYTF

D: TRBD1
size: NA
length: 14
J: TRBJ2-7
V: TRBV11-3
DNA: TGTGCCAGCAGCCCGACAGGGGGAAATCACGAGCAGTACTTC
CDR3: CASSPTGGNHEQYF

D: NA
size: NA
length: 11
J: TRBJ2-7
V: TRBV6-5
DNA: TGTGCCAGCAGGGAGAAGGACGAGCAGTACTTC
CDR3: CASREKDEQYF

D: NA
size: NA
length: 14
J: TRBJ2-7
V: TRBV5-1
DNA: TGCGCCAGCAGCTTACCCCGGGGACTCGGGGGGCAGTACTTC
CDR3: CASSLPRGLGGQYF

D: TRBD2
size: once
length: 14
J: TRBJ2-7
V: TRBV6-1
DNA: TGTGCCAGCAGTGCGCAGGGACTAGCGGATGAGCAGTACTTC
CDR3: CASSAQGLADEQYF

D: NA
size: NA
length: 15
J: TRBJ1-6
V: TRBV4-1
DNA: TGCGCCAGCAGCCAAGGGCGGTTCGGGGATTCACCCCTCCACTTT
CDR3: CASSQGRFGDSPLHF

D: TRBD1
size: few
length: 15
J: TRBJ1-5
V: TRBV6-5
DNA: TGTGCCAGCAGTCCCCAGGGGGTGGGCGATCAGCCCCAGCATTTT
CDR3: CASSPQGVGDQPQHF

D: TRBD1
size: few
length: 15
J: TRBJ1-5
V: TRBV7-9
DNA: TGTGCCAGCAGTCCCAGGGGGGTCTTAGGACAGCCCCAGCATTTT
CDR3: CASSPRGVLGQPQHF

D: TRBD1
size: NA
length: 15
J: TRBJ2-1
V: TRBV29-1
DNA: TGCAGCGTTGAAGAAAGGGGGAGAGGGGGCCAGGCGGCGTTCTTC
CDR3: CSVEERGRGGQAAFF

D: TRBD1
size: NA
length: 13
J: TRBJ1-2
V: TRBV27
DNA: TGTGCCAGCAGTATGCGGACAGGGGACGGCTACACCTTC
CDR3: CASSMRTGDGYTF